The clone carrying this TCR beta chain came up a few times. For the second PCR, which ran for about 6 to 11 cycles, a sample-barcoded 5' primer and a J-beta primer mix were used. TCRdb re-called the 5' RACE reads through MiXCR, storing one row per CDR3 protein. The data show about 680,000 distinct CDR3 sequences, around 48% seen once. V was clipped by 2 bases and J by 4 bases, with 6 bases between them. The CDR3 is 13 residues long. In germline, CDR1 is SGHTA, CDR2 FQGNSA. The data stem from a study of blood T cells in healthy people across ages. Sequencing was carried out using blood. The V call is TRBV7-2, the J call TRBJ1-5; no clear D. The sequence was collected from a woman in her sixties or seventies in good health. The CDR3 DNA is TGTGCCAGCAGCTTATACGGAAATCAGCCCCAGCATTTT. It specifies CASSLYGNQPQHF.